These T cell receptor beta chains were read from a single sample in a study of TIL therapy for anti-PD-1-resistant metastatic lung cancer. The repertoire was sequenced with immunoSEQ multiplex PCR; TCRdb's copy has only in-frame clones and lacks some. The data show 50,000 or so clones, with roughly 85% seen just once and 4% to 6% held by the top ten. The input for sequencing was blood, taken at baseline. Source of these receptors: a woman aged 30-85 years with non-small cell lung cancer. The CDR3 runs from the conserved cysteine through the conserved F or W. The D gene is left open where the match is weak. Size is omitted from some rows. Given values are once, few, many or a class for expanded clones.

v_call	d_call	j_call	clone_size	cdr3_nt	cdr3_aa
TRBV4-3	NA	TRBJ1-1	few	TGCGCCAGCAGCCAAGCAGGGTACACTGAAGCTTTCTTT	CASSQAGYTEAFF
TRBV6-1	NA	TRBJ1-6	NA	TGTGCCAGCAGTGAAGGGGGGCGGGCAGAAAGTTCACCCCTCCACTTT	CASSEGGRAESSPLHF
TRBV19	TRBD2	TRBJ2-1	NA	TGTGCCAGTACGGTGGGAGCGGGAACCTACAATGAGCAGTTCTTC	CASTVGAGTYNEQFF
TRBV19	NA	TRBJ1-2	NA	TGTGCCAGTAGTAAGACAGGCCTGATCTATGGCTACACCTTC	CASSKTGLIYGYTF
TRBV7-6	TRBD1	TRBJ1-1	once	TGTGCCAGCAGCTCACAGGGGGTGGGCACTGAAGCTTTCTTT	CASSSQGVGTEAFF
TRBV5-5	TRBD2	TRBJ2-3	NA	TGTGCCAGCAGCTGGCTTAGCGGGTTCTCCGGGGATACGCAGTATTTT	CASSWLSGFSGDTQYF
TRBV6-5	NA	TRBJ1-2	few	TGTGCCAGCAGCTTAGGACAGAACTATGGCTACACCTTC	CASSLGQNYGYTF
TRBV11-2	NA	TRBJ1-6	NA	TGTGCCAGCAGCTTAGAACAGGGCTGGGGTTCACCCCTCCACTTT	CASSLEQGWGSPLHF
TRBV6-6	TRBD1	TRBJ1-2	NA	TGTGCCAGCAGTTACTCGGGGCGACAGGGTTATGGCTACACCTTC	CASSYSGRQGYGYTF
TRBV5-4	NA	TRBJ2-5	NA	TGTGCCAGCAGACCGGGTAGCACACAAGAGACCCAGTACTTC	CASRPGSTQETQYF
TRBV5-1	TRBD1	TRBJ1-2	NA	TGCGCCAGCAGCTTCTTCGGACAGGAAGGCTACACCTTC	CASSFFGQEGYTF
TRBV7-9	NA	TRBJ1-1	NA	TGTGCCAGCAGCTTGGGCAGGGTAGAGTTAACTGAAGCTTTCTTT	CASSLGRVELTEAFF
TRBV27	NA	TRBJ1-1	NA	TGTGCCAGCAGTTTAGGCAAAAACACTGAAGCTTTCTTT	CASSLGKNTEAFF
TRBV11-2	NA	TRBJ1-5	NA	TGTGCCAGCAGTTCAGCTACAGTGGGCAATCAGCCCCAGCATTTT	CASSSATVGNQPQHF
TRBV5-6	NA	TRBJ1-1	NA	TGTGCCAGCAGATATTACAGGGTCTATATGAACACTGAAGCTTTCTTT	CASRYYRVYMNTEAFF
TRBV7-3	TRBD1	TRBJ1-4	NA	TGTGCCAGCAGACTCCTAGGGGAGCGACAGGGGGCAGGGGAAAAACTGTTTTTT	CASRLLGERQGAGEKLFF
TRBV10-3	NA	TRBJ1-2	NA	TGTGCCATCAGTGAGTCTATGGCCCCCTCCACTGGCTACACCTTC	CAISESMAPSTGYTF
TRBV5-1	NA	TRBJ2-7	NA	TGCGCCAGCAGCTTGGCCGGGAGCCCCTACGAGCAGTACTTC	CASSLAGSPYEQYF
TRBV21-1	NA	TRBJ2-7	NA	TGTGCCAGCAGCCGACCCTCAGGATCCAGCTCCTACGAGCAGTACTTC	CASSRPSGSSSYEQYF
TRBV15	NA	TRBJ1-5	NA	TGTGCCACCAGCAGAGATGGCGCAGAATATAGCAATCAGCCCCAGCATTTT	CATSRDGAEYSNQPQHF
TRBV5-1	NA	TRBJ2-3	NA	TGCGCCAGCAGCTTGGTTTGGCTCACAGATACGCAGTATTTT	CASSLVWLTDTQYF
TRBV7-7	TRBD1	TRBJ1-4	NA	TGTGCCAGCAGCCTGGGGACAGGGGTTAATGAAAAACTGTTTTTT	CASSLGTGVNEKLFF
TRBV7-8	NA	TRBJ2-7	NA	TGTGCCAGCAGCCCCTTTAGACAGGTTACCTACGAGCAGTACTTC	CASSPFRQVTYEQYF
TRBV19	NA	TRBJ1-3	NA	TGTGCCAGTAGTAACCCGACGGAAAACTCTGGAAACACCATATATTTT	CASSNPTENSGNTIYF
TRBV5-1	TRBD1	TRBJ1-1	NA	TGCGCCAGCAGCGCGGGGACAGGGGAAGCTTTCTTT	CASSAGTGEAFF
TRBV10-3	TRBD1	TRBJ2-7	NA	TGTGCCATCAGTCACTCTGGGACAGGAAACTACGAGCAGTACTTC	CAISHSGTGNYEQYF
TRBV15	NA	TRBJ2-7	once	TGTGCCACCAGCAGGGGCAGGGGGCCTACCGGGACTAGGGTCAACGAGCAGTACTTC	CATSRGRGPTGTRVNEQYF
TRBV6-5	TRBD1	TRBJ1-4	NA	TGTGCCAGCAGTTCCGGACAGGGGTCTGAAAAACTGTTTTTT	CASSSGQGSEKLFF
TRBV5-4	TRBD2	TRBJ2-3	NA	TGTGCCAGCAGCTTGCTCGCGGGAGCAGGAGATACGCAGTATTTT	CASSLLAGAGDTQYF
TRBV15	NA	TRBJ2-7	NA	TGTGCCACCAGCAGAGATGTGCCGAGCTCCTACGAGCAGTACTTC	CATSRDVPSSYEQYF
TRBV5-8	NA	TRBJ2-2	NA	TGTGCCAGCAGCTTGACTCGGACCGGGGAGCTGTTTTTT	CASSLTRTGELFF
TRBV7-2	TRBD2	TRBJ2-5	once	TGTGCCAGCAGCTTACGGGGGGAAGTAGAGACCCAGTACTTC	CASSLRGEVETQYF
TRBV27	TRBD2	TRBJ2-2	NA	TGTGCCTCGCGTCACGGGGGCGGGAGGACCGGGGAGCTGTTTTTT	CASRHGGGRTGELFF
TRBV19	TRBD2	TRBJ2-7	NA	TGTGCCAGTAGTACCCTAGCGGCCTACGAGCAGTACTTC	CASSTLAAYEQYF
TRBV5-4	TRBD1	TRBJ2-5	few	TGTGCCAGCAGCTGGGACAGGGGGCTGGAGACCCAGTACTTC	CASSWDRGLETQYF
TRBV18	NA	TRBJ2-5	NA	TGTGCCAGCTCACCACAAGAGACCCAGTACTTC	CASSPQETQYF
TRBV5-1	TRBD1	TRBJ2-5	NA	TGCGCCAGCAGCTTGTCGACAGGGGAGGAGACCCAGTACTTC	CASSLSTGEETQYF
TRBV29-1	NA	TRBJ1-2	NA	TGCAGCGCCTTCGAGGGAGATAACTATGGCTACACCTTC	CSAFEGDNYGYTF
TRBV12-1	NA	TRBJ2-5	NA	TGTGCCAGCAGCTTGGTGGGACAGGGTAGGAAGACCCAGTACTTC	CASSLVGQGRKTQYF